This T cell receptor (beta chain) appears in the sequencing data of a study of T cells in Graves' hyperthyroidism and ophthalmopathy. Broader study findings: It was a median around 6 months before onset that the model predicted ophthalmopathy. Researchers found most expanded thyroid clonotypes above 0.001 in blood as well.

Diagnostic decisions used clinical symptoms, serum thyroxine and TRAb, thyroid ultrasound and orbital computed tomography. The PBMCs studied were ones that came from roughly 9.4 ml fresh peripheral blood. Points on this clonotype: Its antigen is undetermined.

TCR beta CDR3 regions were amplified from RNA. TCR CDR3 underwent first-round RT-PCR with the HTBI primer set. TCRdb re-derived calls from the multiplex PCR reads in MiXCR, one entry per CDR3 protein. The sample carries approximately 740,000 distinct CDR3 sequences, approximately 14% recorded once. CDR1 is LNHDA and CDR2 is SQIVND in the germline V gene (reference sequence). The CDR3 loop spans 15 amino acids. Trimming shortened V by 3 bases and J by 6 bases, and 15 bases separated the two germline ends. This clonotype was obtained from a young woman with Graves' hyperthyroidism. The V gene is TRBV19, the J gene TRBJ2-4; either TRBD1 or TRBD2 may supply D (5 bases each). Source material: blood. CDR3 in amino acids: CASSIPTGGRNIQYF. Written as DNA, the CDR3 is TGTGCCAGTAGTATCCCTACTGGGGGAAGAAACATTCAGTACTTC.